One and the same sample provided the 20 T cell receptor beta chains below, sequenced in a study of blood T cell repertoires in COVID-19. Data came from immunoSEQ multiplex PCR; TCRdb stores just in-frame clones and leaves some out. The top ten clones hold 30% to 35% of a sample with about 16,000 clones, 85% to 90% of them seen once. The specimen was peripheral blood. All receptors come from a woman at least 80 years old with COVID-19, enrolled during active disease.

The chain is built from TRBV29-1 and TRBJ2-3, with D perhaps matching TRBD1 (6 bases). V gave up 8 bases and J gave up 0 bases, with 12 bases separating them. The CDR3 has 13 amino acids. CDR1 is SQVTM, CDR2 ANQGSEA, per germline. CDR3 sequence: CSTYGQSTDTQYF. DNA for the CDR3: TGCAGCACATACGGACAGAGCACAGATACGCAGTATTTT.

The chain joins TRBV7-9 to TRBJ1-6; 9 bases line up with TRBD1. This CDR3 is 16 amino acids long. The V gene end was trimmed by 4 bases and the J gene end by 7 bases; junction bases not matched to a gene: 8. The V gene's germline CDR1 is SEHNR and CDR2 FQNEAQ (reference sequence). CDR3 sequence (DNA): TGTGCCAGCAGCTCATCCGGGACAGGGCAAAATTCACCCCTCCACTTT. It encodes CASSSSGTGQNSPLHF.

The rearrangement uses TRBV11-2 and TRBJ2-5, with no clear D. The V end lost 3 bases, the J end lost 2 bases, and 7 bases lay between the germline ends. The CDR3 covers 13 residues. Per germline, CDR1 SGHAT and CDR2 FQNNGV. CDR3 residues: CASSFAVQETQYF. In nucleotides, the CDR3 is TGTGCCAGCAGCTTCGCGGTTCAAGAGACCCAGTACTTC.

The chain carries TRBV5-1 and TRBJ2-3; a weak D match, TRBD2 (5 bases). The CDR3 is 15 residues long. Germline CDR1 is SGHRS and CDR2 is YFSETQ. Trimming took off 0 bases at V and 4 bases at J, with 12 bases between the two ends. In nucleotides, the CDR3 is TGCGCCAGCAGCTTGGAGACGGGGTACGCAGATACGCAGTATTTT. As protein: CASSLETGYADTQYF.

The J gene is TRBJ2-6, the V gene TRBV4-3; perhaps TRBD2 as D (5 bases). CDR3 length: 17 amino acids. CDR1 is LGHNA, CDR2 YSLEER, per germline. The ends were cut back, 1 base at V and 0 bases at J, with 10 bases in the middle. CDR3 sequence reads: CASSQAGSSSGANVLTF. The CDR3 DNA follows: TGCGCCAGCAGCCAAGCGGGGTCGTCCTCTGGGGCCAACGTCCTGACTTTC.

The gene calls are TRBV14 and TRBJ2-7; 7 bases are a match to TRBD1. From germline, CDR1 is SGHDN and CDR2 FVKESK. CDR3 length: 13 amino acids. The ends lost 3 bases at V and 3 bases at J; junction bases unmatched: 2. CDR3 region: CASSQRQGYEQYF. The DNA for the CDR3 is TGTGCCAGCAGCCAGAGACAGGGCTACGAGCAGTACTTC.

The table lists this clone with a few counts. The rearrangement joins TRBV5-6 to TRBJ2-5, with 8 bases aligning to TRBD2. The length of the CDR3 is 16 residues. V trimming: 4 bases; J trimming: 0 bases; junction bases outside the gene matches: 8. Germline values: CDR1 SGHDT, CDR2 YYEEEE. CDR3 protein: CASSQPGLGHQETQYF. DNA of the CDR3: TGTGCCAGCAGCCAACCGGGACTAGGACACCAAGAGACCCAGTACTTC.

The chain carries TRBV5-6 and TRBJ1-6; 8 positions match TRBD1. This CDR3 comprises 16 residues. Germline values: CDR1 SGHDT, CDR2 YYEEEE. The V segment lost 3 bases and the J segment 8 bases; nucleotides outside the gene matches: 10. The CDR3 nucleotides read TGTGCCAGCAGCTCCAGGTTAACAGGGGGGGATTCACCCCTCCACTTT. This sequence encodes CASSSRLTGGDSPLHF.

The gene calls are TRBV19 and TRBJ1-1; a possible D gene is TRBD1 (5 bases). V was clipped by 3 bases and J by 4 bases, with 15 bases between them. Germline CDR1 is LNHDA and CDR2 is SQIVND (reference sequence). The CDR3 consists of 15 residues. This CDR3 is CASSIPEDMFTEAFF. The CDR3 bases are TGTGCCAGTAGTATCCCCGAGGACATGTTCACTGAAGCTTTCTTT.

The rearrangement joins TRBV5-1 to TRBJ1-4; D call uncertain. The CDR3 consists of 15 residues. Deletions cut 1 base from V and 4 bases from J, with 11 bases between. Per germline, CDR1 SGHRS and CDR2 YFSETQ. This chain's CDR3 is CASSLSRRSNEKLFF. Written as DNA, the CDR3 is TGCGCCAGCAGCTTGTCTAGGAGGAGTAATGAAAAACTGTTTTTT.

This chain uses TRBV28 with TRBJ2-3, with a possible D match to TRBD1 (6 bases). The CDR3 is 15 residues long. Trimming stripped 5 bases from V and 3 bases from J, with 15 bases between. In germline, CDR1 is MDHEN, CDR2 SYDVKM. This chain's CDR3 is CASSPQGLGTDTQYF. The CDR3 coding sequence is TGTGCCAGCAGTCCCCAGGGGCTCGGAACAGATACGCAGTATTTT.

J is TRBJ2-2 and V is TRBV20-1, with a weak D call TRBD2 (5 bases). Germline values: CDR1 DFQATT, CDR2 SNEGSKA (reference sequence). This CDR3 is built from 15 residues. The germline V and J ends were trimmed by 6 bases and 4 bases, with 18 bases remaining between them. In DNA form, the CDR3 reads TGCAGTGCCAGTTTTCACGGTCGGGGCACCGGGGAGCTGTTTTTT. This encodes CSASFHGRGTGELFF.

The J gene is TRBJ1-5, the V gene TRBV2, with D tentatively TRBD1 (6 bases). Trimming removed 0 bases at V and 6 bases at J, with 9 bases between. Germline CDR1 is SNHLY and CDR2 is FYNNEI. The CDR3 spans 14 residues. The CDR3 protein is CASSEATGSQPQHF. CDR3 nucleotide sequence: TGTGCCAGCAGTGAAGCGACAGGAAGTCAGCCCCAGCATTTT. The complete variable domain, with remaining parts taken from reference TRBV2 and TRBJ1-5, reads EPEVTQTPSHQVTQMGQEVILRCVPISNHLYFYWYRQILGQKVEFLVSFYNNEISEKSEIFDDQFSVERPDGSNFTLKIRSTKLEDSAMYFCASSEATGSQPQHFGDGTRLSIL.

J is TRBJ1-6 and V is TRBV19, with TRBD1 matching over 8 bases. CDR3 length: 15 residues. Germline V gene sequence: CDR1 LNHDA, CDR2 SQIVND (reference sequence). V lost 4 bases to trimming and J lost 7 bases; unmatched junction nucleotides: 6. The CDR3, as DNA: TGTGCCAGTAGTAAGGACAGGGTCGGGAATTCACCCCTCCACTTT. Its protein is CASSKDRVGNSPLHF.

The chain carries TRBV11-2 and TRBJ1-1; 7 bases fit TRBD1. Germline lookup yields CDR1 SGHAT and CDR2 FQNNGV. This CDR3 comprises 15 residues. Trimming took 1 base from V and 4 from J; bases not matched to a gene: 6. CDR3 sequence: CASSLGQGRSTEAFF. In nucleotides, the CDR3 is TGTGCCAGCAGCTTAGGACAGGGTCGTAGCACTGAAGCTTTCTTT.

The chain has TRBV3-1 (or the pseudogene TRBV3-2) and TRBJ1-3; tentative D call: TRBD1 (5 bases). The CDR3 totals 17 residues. Trimming shortened V by 5 bases and J by 5 bases, and 22 bases separated the two germline ends. Germline-derived CDR1 and CDR2 are LGHDT and YNNKEL (reference sequence). Written as DNA, the CDR3 is TGTGCCAGCAGCTGGGGCGTTCCTTTACACGCACGAAACACCATATATTTT. It is translated as CASSWGVPLHARNTIYF.

V and J are TRBV13 and TRBJ1-2, with D hard to call. The CDR3 runs 14 residues. Looked up from germline, CDR1 is PRHDT and CDR2 is FYEKMQ (reference sequence). The V and J ends lost 5 bases and 4 bases respectively, with 14 bases between them. The CDR3 nucleotides read TGTGCCAGCAGCGCCGGGGTCGGAGGCTATGGCTACACCTTC. This sequence encodes CASSAGVGGYGYTF.

This chain connects TRBV7-2 to TRBJ2-7; D perhaps matches TRBD1 (6 bases). Trimming took 5 bases from V and 3 from J, leaving 20 bases between them. Germline V CDR1 and CDR2: SGHTA, FQGNSA. The CDR3 spans 16 residues. CDR3: CASSQEAQGSYYEQYF. DNA of the CDR3: TGTGCCAGCAGCCAGGAGGCACAGGGATCCTACTACGAGCAGTACTTC.

The V and J genes are TRBV2 and TRBJ2-4; the D is unclear. Trimming removed 6 bases from V and 14 bases from J, with 17 bases in between. The germline V gene encodes CDR1 SNHLY and CDR2 FYNNEI. The CDR3 is 12 amino acids. CDR3 bases: TGTGCCAGCAGCCCTGAGAAGGTGGCGGAGTACTTC. Translating it yields CASSPEKVAEYF.

The V call is TRBV7-2, the J call TRBJ2-1; D is unclear. V was trimmed by 5 bases and J by 6 bases, leaving 8 bases between them. The germline CDR1 and CDR2 sequences are SGHTA and FQGNSA. This CDR3 is built from 12 residues. The CDR3 DNA follows: TGTGCCAGCAGCCCCCGGGTCAATGAGCAGTTCTTC. Protein product: CASSPRVNEQFF.